This T cell receptor beta chain was sequenced in a study of early T cells in non-severe SARS-CoV-2 infection. Looking at the study overall: Sequencing input comprised bulk RNA from unsorted whole blood; chain pairing was not available.

Concerning this clonotype: Its antigen is currently unknown.

Researchers tagged individual cDNA molecules with unique molecular identifiers. TCRdb re-derived calls from the 5' RACE reads in MiXCR, one entry per CDR3 protein. The sample includes under 85,000 distinct CDR3 sequences, approximately 10% of them seen just once. V was cut by 6 bases and J by 2 bases, with 16 bases left in between. The germline V gene has CDR1 SNHLY and CDR2 FYNNEI. This CDR3 region has 15 residues. The study, taken as a whole, reports: VDJdb matches were skewed toward anti-spike CD8 T cell responses.

The sequence came from an adult who was a healthcare worker with PCR-confirmed SARS-CoV-2 infection or an uninfected control (not recorded which). The genes are TRBV2 and TRBJ1-2; D gene unclear. This sample comprised whole blood, obtained at baseline. In DNA, the CDR3 is TGTGCCAGCAGGGTGGCAGTTACTATAAACTATGGCTACACCTTC. Translation gives CASRVAVTINYGYTF. The full variable domain, with the rest looked up from reference TRBV2 and TRBJ1-2, is EPEVTQTPSHQVTQMGQEVILRCVPISNHLYFYWYRQILGQKVEFLVSFYNNEISEKSEIFDDQFSVERPDGSNFTLKIRSTKLEDSAMYFCASRVAVTINYGYTFGSGTRLTVV.